The sequence of this T cell receptor beta chain was determined in a study of control samples from healthy donors and cancer patients. The data were produced by immunoSEQ multiplex PCR, yet TCRdb's version contains in-frame clones alone and is incomplete. The data contain 150,000 to 200,000 clones, around 88% of them singletons. This CDR3 has 16 amino acids. The ends were cut back, 4 bases at V and 2 bases at J, with 17 bases in the middle. Germline CDR1 reads SGHNT; CDR2 reads YYREEE (reference sequence). This TCR derives from a woman in her twenties or thirties in good health. V gene TRBV5-4 combines with J gene TRBJ2-3, with D perhaps TRBD1 (6 bases). Sample: blood. This CDR3 is CASSPNSDRNTDTQYF. CDR3 DNA: TGTGCCAGCAGCCCGAATTCGGACAGAAACACAGATACGCAGTATTTT.